The next 15 T cell receptor beta chains were all read from a single sample in a study of shared clonotypes between healthy human individuals. Method: immunoSEQ multiplex PCR; TCRdb's copy keeps in-frame clones and lacks some. This sample has about 2.3 million clones, with 93% found just once. What was sequenced was naive CD4+ T cells from PBMCs. Subset meaning: CD45RA+ positively selected. These receptors all come from a man between 18 and 29 years old in good health. Some clones in this sample may be carry-over from other donors' samples.

The V gene is TRBV7-3, the J gene TRBJ2-1; 14 bases match TRBD2. Germline V gives CDR1 SGHTA, CDR2 FQGTGA. V shed 5 bases, J shed 5 bases, and the junction held 11 bases outside the gene matches. CDR3 length equals 18 residues. CDR3 coding DNA: TGTGCCAGCAGCCGCGCCCCGGGACTAGCGGGAGTCCACAATGAGCAGTTCTTC. Protein: CASSRAPGLAGVHNEQFF.

V and J are TRBV29-1 and TRBJ2-1; 11 bases fit TRBD2. CDR1 and CDR2 from the germline V gene are SQVTM and ANQGSEA. This CDR3 is 15 amino acids long. With 1 base clipped from V and 4 bases from J, the junction kept 3 bases outside the gene matches. The CDR3 reads CSVEAGTSGYNEQFF. The CDR3 DNA is TGCAGCGTTGAAGCCGGGACTAGCGGATACAATGAGCAGTTCTTC.

This chain links TRBV27 with TRBJ2-7, with D perhaps TRBD1 or TRBD2 (5 bases each). CDR1 is MNHEY, CDR2 SMNVEV, per germline (reference sequence). Trimming removed 7 bases at V and 4 bases at J, with 17 bases between. The CDR3 runs to 14 residues. Written as DNA, the CDR3 is TGTGCCAGCACCCCCTCGGGGCAGAGGTACGAGCAGTACTTC. Encoded protein: CASTPSGQRYEQYF.

This clone was observed once. The rearrangement joins TRBV7-2 to TRBJ2-6; no clear D gene. Trimming stripped 1 base from V and 0 bases from J, with 10 bases between. Germline V gene lookup returns CDR1 SGHTA and CDR2 FQGNSA. CDR3 length: 17 residues. As DNA, the CDR3 is TGTGCCAGCAGCTTAGTGTCCAGGCCCTCTGGGGCCAACGTCCTGACTTTC. It yields the protein CASSLVSRPSGANVLTF.

The rearrangement joins TRBV5-5 to TRBJ2-7; D gene uncertain. This CDR3 is 12 amino acids long. Germline CDR1 is SGHKS and CDR2 is YYEKEE (reference sequence). The ends were cut back, 0 bases at V and 6 bases at J, with 7 bases in the middle. CDR3 DNA sequence: TGTGCCAGCAGCTTGGCCAGGTCCGAGCAGTACTTC. It encodes CASSLARSEQYF. The variable domain in full, with the rest retrieved from reference TRBV5-5 and TRBJ2-7, is DAGVTQSPTHLIKTRGQQVTLRCSPISGHKSVSWYQQVLGQGPQFIFQYYEKEERGRGNFPDRFSARQFPNYSSELNVNALLLGDSALYLCASSLARSEQYFGPGTRLTVT.

The chain uses TRBV28 and TRBJ2-3; D ambiguous. The germline CDR1 and CDR2 sequences are MDHEN and SYDVKM. With 6 bases removed from V and 1 base from J, the gap between germline ends came to 14 bases. The CDR3 length is 15 residues. The DNA for the CDR3 is TGTGCCAGCAGCCCGCCCCCCGTGGGCACAGATACGCAGTATTTT. Amino acids: CASSPPPVGTDTQYF.

This clone appeared a single time. This chain joins TRBV2 and TRBJ2-2, with D hard to call. Trimming took 5 bases from V and 3 from J, leaving 7 bases between them. CDR1 is SNHLY, CDR2 FYNNEI, per germline. The CDR3 covers 13 residues. CDR3 DNA: TGTGCCAGCAGTCCCCTATACACCGGGGAGCTGTTTTTT. Translated: CASSPLYTGELFF.

The genes are TRBV18 and TRBJ2-5; D gene ambiguous. Trimming removed 3 bases at V and 6 bases at J, with 11 bases between. The CDR3 has 13 amino acids. Germline V CDR1 and CDR2: KGHSH, LQKENI. The chain's CDR3 is CASSPPGIKTQYF. In nucleotides, the CDR3 is TGTGCCAGCTCACCCCCGGGCATAAAGACCCAGTACTTC.

The chain combines TRBV7-3 with TRBJ2-2, with D perhaps matching TRBD1 (5 bases). Germline-derived CDR1 and CDR2 are SGHTA and FQGTGA. CDR3 length: 17 residues. V shed 5 bases and J shed 0 bases, with 16 bases lying between them. The CDR3 DNA follows: TGTGCCAGCAGCAGAGACAGCAACAAACCGAACACCGGGGAGCTGTTTTTT. It encodes CASSRDSNKPNTGELFF.

The chain couples TRBV11-3 to TRBJ2-2; 8 bases are a match to TRBD2. V was clipped by 5 bases and J by 5 bases; unmatched bases: 4. Germline V gives CDR1 SGHNT, CDR2 YENEEA. This CDR3 has 14 amino acids. This CDR3 reads CASSERGGTGELFF. The DNA of the CDR3 is TGTGCCAGCAGCGAGCGCGGGGGGACCGGGGAGCTGTTTTTT.

This clone has only one observation. V gene TRBV4-2 combines with J gene TRBJ1-1; 10 bases are a match to TRBD1. This CDR3 region has 15 residues. CDR1 and CDR2 from the germline V gene are LGHNA and YNFKEQ. The junction had 4 bases not matched to a gene; V was cut back by 3 bases and J by 3 bases. CDR3 coding DNA: TGTGCCAGCAGCCATCCCGACAGGGGGCACACTGAAGCTTTCTTT. Amino acid sequence: CASSHPDRGHTEAFF.

The DNA of the CDR3 is TGTGCCAGCAGCTTACGACAGGGGGTCTCTGGGGCCAACGTCCTGACTTTC. Protein: CASSLRQGVSGANVLTF. The rearrangement links TRBV7-2 to TRBJ2-6; 9 bases match TRBD1. Germline trimming cut 2 bases from V and 0 bases from J; bases unmatched to any gene: 2. The CDR3 totals 17 residues. CDR1 and CDR2 from the germline V gene are SGHTA and FQGNSA. Full variable domain (outside the CDR3, taken from reference TRBV7-2 and TRBJ2-6): GAGVSQSPSNKVTEKGKDVELRCDPISGHTALYWYRQSLGQGLEFLIYFQGNSAPDKSGLPSDRFSAERTGGSVSTLTIQRTQQEDSAVYLCASSLRQGVSGANVLTFGAGSRLTVL.

V is TRBV9 and J is TRBJ2-5; maybe TRBD2 (6 bases). Germline-derived CDR1 and CDR2 are SGDLS and YYNGEE. Trimming removed 0 bases from V and 5 bases from J, with 8 bases in between. The CDR3 extends over 13 amino acids. CDR3 in DNA: TGTGCCAGCAGCGTAGAGGAGGGGGAGACCCAGTACTTC. This encodes CASSVEEGETQYF.

V usage is TRBV29-1 and J usage is TRBJ2-7; weak D call: TRBD1 (6 bases). The CDR3 has 14 amino acids. Germline values: CDR1 SQVTM, CDR2 ANQGSEA. The V end was cut by 4 bases, the J end by 1 base, with 14 bases between. CDR3 sequence: CSVVVDRLSYEQYF. The DNA of the CDR3 is TGCAGCGTTGTGGTAGACAGGTTGTCCTACGAGCAGTACTTC.

The J gene is TRBJ2-3, the V gene TRBV7-2; D assignment may be TRBD1 or TRBD2 (5 bases each). The CDR3 length is 15 residues. The germline V and J ends were trimmed by 3 bases and 3 bases, with 13 bases remaining between them. Germline values: CDR1 SGHTA, CDR2 FQGNSA. CDR3 loop: CASSFSGGLTDTQYF. In DNA, the CDR3 is TGTGCCAGCAGCTTTTCTGGGGGATTGACAGATACGCAGTATTTT.